This TCR beta chain was recovered during a study of spatial heterogeneity in lung cancer (dated by TCRdb to the late 2010s). In the study overall: More beta-chain than alpha-chain transcripts were consistently detected, likely reflecting higher beta-chain transcript abundance. In non-small cell lung cancer, the study quantitatively compared TCR alpha and beta repertoires across several tumor regions, matched nontumor lung, and blood. TCR repertoire features were related to nonsynonymous mutation counts determined by whole-exome sequencing of tumor tissue. TCR transcript counts in tumor regions correlated strongly with a T cell transcriptional module score from matched bulk RNA-seq. In the raw uncorrected reads, each unique combination of TCR and UMI appeared more than ten times on average. Both alpha and beta chains were TCR-sequenced in samples taken at surgery, namely 220 tumor regions, fewer than 85 matched nontumor lung samples and 45 to 60 PBMC samples.

On this clonotype itself: It lacks a known antigen. Base quality data are lacking; no much larger clone is found one base away.

To prepare the library, 5' RACE was applied. TCRdb names NextSeq 500 as the instrument used. To allow correction of PCR and sequencing errors, the TCR library protocol tagged every TCR cDNA molecule with a unique molecular identifier. As for how the authors treated the data: TCR identification, UMI-based error correction and CDR3 extraction were performed with Decombinator tools. TCRs above a frequency of 2 per 1,000, corresponding to the top 1% of the tumor frequency distribution, were defined as expanded. Expanded tumor TCRs statistically deemed absent (corrected P<0.05) from at least one tumor region were classed as regional, and all other expanded tumor TCRs were classed as ubiquitous. Each repertoire was subsampled 100 times to 5,000 TCRs, after which Renyi diversity was computed with the R vegan package. CDR3 similarity networks were built from amino acid triplet string-kernel similarity, with CDR3s being connected when pairwise similarity was above 0.82. The public reads were run again by TCRdb, first through fastp at Q25 and then through MiXCR, and only productive beta chains were kept. Identical CDR3 protein sequences are pooled into one entry, listed with their most common genes and DNA. These V and J calls originate from TCRdb's pipeline instead of the authors' own analysis. In all, the sample holds about 30,000 distinct CDR3 sequences, and under 8.5% of those were seen once. More than 20% of the sample rests with the top ten.

Reading from cysteine to phenylalanine, the CDR3 counts 13 amino acids. The CDR3 DNA has 39 bases and is translated from base 1. V loses 5 bases, J loses 2 bases, and the germline ends lie 9 bases apart. Based on the germline V gene, the CDR1 and CDR2 sequences are MNHEY and SVGAGI. In light of the paper, this sample's time point label describes: sample taken at primary tumor resection. Samples were obtained from over 70 patients with early-stage, untreated non-small cell lung cancer from the lung TRACERx cohort. Without any cell sorting, TCR sequencing was performed on whole RNA extracted either from tumor and nontumor lung tissue or from cryopreserved PBMC samples. Only patients with enough RNA available from two or more tumor regions were chosen for TCR sequencing. Before selection, tumor and adjacent nontumor lung specimens were reviewed by a lung pathologist. Overall study outcomes, separate from this receptor: Additional single-cell paired TCR alpha and beta sequencing was considered necessary to confirm, at a functional level, the hypothesis that regional TCRs recognize regional mutations. TCR-seq was estimated to cover only approximately 7% of tumor T cells for alpha chains and 12% to 15% for beta chains. Counts of ubiquitous and regional expanded TCRs correlated with counts of ubiquitous and regional nonsynonymous mutations, respectively. The tumor nonsynonymous mutation count correlated with the number of expanded alpha and beta TCRs within the tumor.

The source is a male donor with early-stage non-small cell lung cancer. The chain is made from TRBV6-5 and TRBJ1-2, with the D gene too uncertain to name. The source material was lung tumor tissue, sampled at surgery. This receptor has the CDR3 CASSARENYGYTF. The DNA sequence is as follows: TGTGCCAGCAGTGCGAGGGAGAACTATGGCTACACCTTC.